The 9 T cell receptor beta chains below were found in one sample sequenced in a study of regulatory T cells in long-lasting Graves disease. Time point given: newly diagnosed GD, antithyroid drugs for less than 3 months. Following extraction of RNA from PBMCs, that RNA was used to make the TCR library. Construction of the TCR beta libraries employed iRepertoire HTBI primers in conjunction with Arm-PCR of CDR3 regions. MiXCR was run by TCRdb on the multiplex PCR reads, yielding one entry per CDR3 protein. The sample consists of 550,000 to 650,000 distinct CDR3 sequences, around 16% of them appearing once. These data were likewise used in another study, on T cells in Graves' hyperthyroidism and ophthalmopathy.

Sample: peripheral blood mononuclear cells (PBMCs), taken at new diagnosis, from a patient treated with antithyroid drugs. Source of these receptors: a man younger than 35 with Graves disease.

This chain links TRBV3-1 with TRBJ2-4; a possible D gene is TRBD2 (5 bases). The CDR3 runs to 17 residues. The germline gives CDR1 LGHDT, CDR2 YNNKEL (reference sequence). V was shortened by 0 bases and J by 1 base, with 13 bases between the two germline ends. For the CDR3, the DNA is TGTGCCAGCAGCCAAGAGCTGAGGGCGCGGGCCAAAAACATTCAGTACTTC. As protein: CASSQELRARAKNIQYF. The full variable domain, rest sourced from reference TRBV3-1 and TRBJ2-4, is DTAVSQTPKYLVTQMGNDKSIKCEQNLGHDTMYWYKQDSKKFLKIMFSYNNKELIINETVPNRFSPKSPDKAHLNLHINSLELGDSAVYFCASSQELRARAKNIQYFGAGTRLSVL.

This clonotype was picked up many times. The chain is built from TRBV7-3 and TRBJ2-1; the D gene is possibly TRBD2 (6 bases). CDR3 length: 17 residues. Germline values: CDR1 SGHTA, CDR2 FQGTGA. V shed 4 bases and J shed 0 bases, with 16 bases lying between them. The chain's CDR3 is CASSSSSAYSSYNEQFF. In nucleotides, the CDR3 is TGTGCCAGCAGCTCCTCTAGCGCTTATAGCTCCTACAATGAGCAGTTCTTC.

This clonotype was counted ten times or more. The chain recombines TRBV20-1 with TRBJ2-7; 12 bases fit TRBD2. V lost 3 bases and J lost 3; bases outside the gene matches: 6. This CDR3 region has 15 residues. The germline V gene has CDR1 DFQATT and CDR2 SNEGSKA (reference sequence). CDR3 amino acids: CSARDGLAGLYEQYF. The CDR3 DNA sequence: TGCAGTGCTAGGGATGGACTAGCGGGGCTCTACGAGCAGTACTTC.

The CDR3 nucleotides read TGTGCCAGCAGTTTGGGACTAGCGGGTGTCTGGGAGCTGTTTTTT. This gives the protein CASSLGLAGVWELFF. V is TRBV12-3 or TRBV12-4 and J is TRBJ2-2; 12 bases fit TRBD2. V was pared by 3 bases and J by 9 bases, with 5 bases of the junction left unmatched. This CDR3 spans 15 amino acids.

V usage is TRBV20-1 and J usage is TRBJ2-1, with 11 bases lining up with TRBD2. Germline CDR1 DFQATT, CDR2 SNEGSKA (reference sequence). The length of the CDR3 is 15 residues. V lost 5 bases to trimming and J lost 7 bases; unmatched junction nucleotides: 10. The CDR3 spells CSALAGGSIGNEQFF. The DNA for the CDR3 is TGCAGTGCTTTAGCGGGAGGGTCAATCGGGAATGAGCAGTTCTTC.

J is TRBJ2-3 and V is TRBV30; 10 nucleotides match TRBD1. Trimming cost V 3 bases and J 5 bases; bases outside gene matches: 5. CDR1 and CDR2 (germline): GTSNPN, SVGIG (reference sequence). The CDR3 contains 14 residues. CDR3 DNA sequence: TGTGCCTGGAGCCGGGACAGGGGCAAAGATACGCAGTATTTT. Its protein product is CAWSRDRGKDTQYF.

This clonotype came up a few times. CDR3 protein: CASSPGVAGDNEQFF. CDR3 coding DNA: TGCGCCAGCAGCCCCGGGGTAGCGGGCGACAATGAGCAGTTCTTC. The rearrangement uses TRBV5-1 and TRBJ2-1; 7 nucleotides agree with TRBD2. The V and J ends lost 4 bases and 5 bases, in that order; junction bases with no gene match: 9. The CDR3 has 15 amino acids. Germline CDR1 reads SGHRS; CDR2 reads YFSETQ.

This clonotype was found many times. This chain connects TRBV7-9 to TRBJ1-1; 7 bases are shared with TRBD1. The CDR3 has 16 residues. CDR1 and CDR2 (germline): SEHNR, FQNEAQ (reference sequence). V gave up 5 bases and J gave up 0 bases; unmatched junction bases: 9. The CDR3 region is CASSPRTGGMNTEAFF. As DNA, the CDR3 is TGTGCCAGCAGCCCGAGGACAGGAGGCATGAACACTGAAGCTTTCTTT.

This clonotype was counted between two and nine times. The chain employs TRBV28 and TRBJ1-5; no clear D. Trimming left V 6 bases short and J 0 bases short, with 12 bases between. CDR1 is MDHEN and CDR2 is SYDVKM in the germline V gene. The CDR3 extends over 15 amino acids. The CDR3 sequence: CASRRGVYSNQPQHF. The CDR3 region has the DNA TGTGCCAGCAGGCGGGGAGTTTATAGCAATCAGCCCCAGCATTTT.